This T cell receptor beta chain was found in a study of cytomegalovirus exposure and HLA in healthy donors. The wider study: There were some 120 million unique TCR beta sequences, drawn from around 180 million T cells, in an earlier analysis.

From germline, CDR1 is LNHDA and CDR2 SQIVND (reference sequence). V lost 3 bases, J lost 5 bases, and 10 bases lay in between. The CDR3 sequence is 13 residues long. Remarks on this clone: Its antigen remains unknown.

Researchers ran the PCR with 60 Vbeta and 13 Jbeta primers. The protocol was immunoSEQ multiplex PCR, while the TCRdb copy is restricted to in-frame clones and leaves out a portion. The sample lists some 59,000 clones; more than 65% were seen once. Broader study findings: A list of 164 TCR beta chains associated with cytomegalovirus was given.

The clonotype was recovered from a young woman in good health and CMV-seronegative. Source material: PBMCs. This chain joins TRBV19 and TRBJ1-1; D is perhaps TRBD1 (5 bases). Written as DNA, the CDR3 is TGTGCCAGTAGTATGGTCGGGGGGACTGAAGCTTTCTTT. Its protein product is CASSMVGGTEAFF.